This is a list of T cell receptor beta chains from one sample in a study of T cells in Graves' hyperthyroidism and ophthalmopathy. TCRdb re-analysed the multiplex PCR reads in MiXCR, keeping a single row per CDR3 protein. The sample carries more than 500,000 distinct CDR3 sequences, about a sixth recorded once. Sequences were obtained from blood. The receptor set was obtained from a woman in her twenties or thirties with Graves' hyperthyroidism. Both conserved end residues are part of each CDR3. D genes are given only for firm matches. Size is omitted from some rows. Given values are once, few, many or a class for expanded clones.

abundance	d_gene	v_gene	j_gene	CDR3aa	CDR3nt
-	TRBD1	TRBV27	TRBJ1-6	CASSLSRTGIALHF	TGTGCCAGCAGTTTATCCAGGACAGGGATCGCCCTCCACTTT
many	TRBD2	TRBV7-8	TRBJ2-1	CASSNVGREINEQFF	TGTGCCAGCAGCAACGTGGGGCGGGAGATCAATGAGCAGTTCTTC
many	TRBD1	TRBV3-1	TRBJ1-2	CASSTFDRAGGYTF	TGTGCCAGCAGCACCTTCGACAGGGCGGGTGGCTACACCTTC
few	-	TRBV15	TRBJ1-5	CATSRDLDSHYQPQHF	TGTGCCACCAGCAGAGATCTCGACAGCCATTATCAGCCCCAGCATTTT
many	TRBD2	TRBV12-3/TRBV12-4	TRBJ2-1	CASSFMYVFGTSGRQEQFF	TGTGCCAGCAGTTTTATGTATGTTTTCGGGACTAGCGGGAGGCAAGAGCAGTTCTTC
-	-	TRBV10-3	TRBJ2-5	CAISELGPLETQYF	TGTGCCATCAGTGAGTTGGGACCACTAGAGACCCAGTACTTC
many	-	TRBV30	TRBJ2-3	CAWSVGGRTDTQYF	TGTGCCTGGAGTGTCGGGGGGCGGACAGATACGCAGTATTTT
-	TRBD2	TRBV19	TRBJ2-5	CASRGLANQETQYF	TGTGCCAGTAGAGGACTAGCGAACCAAGAGACCCAGTACTTC
-	TRBD2	TRBV30	TRBJ2-3	CAWSPSGYTDTQYF	TGTGCCTGGAGTCCTAGCGGGTACACAGATACGCAGTATTTT
-	TRBD2	TRBV6-5	TRBJ2-1	CASSSNTGLAGTYNEQFF	TGTGCCAGCAGTTCCAACACCGGACTAGCGGGTACCTACAATGAGCAGTTCTTC
few	-	TRBV6-1	TRBJ1-2	CASRRQSYGYTF	TGTGCCAGCAGAAGACAGAGCTATGGCTACACCTTC
-	-	TRBV5-5	TRBJ2-7	CASSLAGTDYEQYF	TGTGCCAGCAGCTTGGCCGGGACGGACTACGAGCAGTACTTC
many	-	TRBV2	TRBJ2-1	CASSEMGVYNEQFF	TGTGCCAGCAGTGAAATGGGTGTATACAATGAGCAGTTCTTC
many	-	TRBV10-2	TRBJ1-1	CASSESPRSSTEAFF	TGCGCCAGCAGTGAGTCCCCCCGGAGTAGCACTGAAGCTTTCTTT
many	-	TRBV11-3	TRBJ2-3	CASSFNADTQYF	TGTGCCAGCAGCTTTAATGCAGATACGCAGTATTTT
many	-	TRBV11-2	TRBJ2-1	CASSFSISYNEQFF	TGTGCCAGCAGCTTTTCAATCTCCTACAATGAGCAGTTCTTC
many	-	TRBV28	TRBJ2-5	CASVDDRQETQYF	TGTGCCAGCGTTGACGACAGGCAAGAGACCCAGTACTTC
many	-	TRBV28	TRBJ1-5	CASSLGAGNQPQHF	TGTGCCAGCAGTTTAGGGGCAGGGAATCAGCCCCAGCATTTT
-	TRBD1	TRBV12-3/TRBV12-4	TRBJ2-2	CASSRTGYTGELFF	TGTGCCAGCAGTCGGACAGGGTACACCGGGGAGCTGTTTTTT
-	TRBD1	TRBV19	TRBJ2-1	CASTPGTGLYNEQFF	TGTGCCAGTACCCCCGGGACAGGGCTCTACAATGAGCAGTTCTTC
-	-	TRBV12-3/TRBV12-4	TRBJ1-1	CASSLNNPNTEAFF	TGTGCCAGCAGTCTCAACAATCCGAACACTGAAGCTTTCTTT
many	-	TRBV11-2	TRBJ2-2	CASSWDWSATGELFF	TGTGCCAGCAGTTGGGACTGGTCGGCCACCGGGGAGCTGTTTTTT
many	TRBD2	TRBV19	TRBJ2-1	CASSIWTSSYNEQFF	TGTGCCAGTAGTATCTGGACTAGCTCCTATAATGAGCAGTTCTTC
-	-	TRBV6-1	TRBJ2-1	CASGRTINNEQFF	TGTGCCAGCGGCAGGACGATCAACAATGAGCAGTTCTTC
-	TRBD2	TRBV19	TRBJ2-1	CASKRSGRALPNEQFF	TGTGCCAGTAAGAGAAGCGGGAGGGCCCTGCCAAATGAGCAGTTCTTC
-	-	TRBV6-2/TRBV6-3	TRBJ2-1	CASSWVRSSLDNEQFF	-
many	-	TRBV6-1	TRBJ1-1	CASSVGRGRVGTEAFF	TGTGCCAGCAGTGTGGGTAGGGGCCGTGTTGGCACTGAAGCTTTCTTT
many	TRBD1	TRBV28	TRBJ2-7	CASSLGQLMQYF	TGTGCCAGCAGCCTGGGACAGCTAATGCAGTACTTC
-	-	TRBV20-1	TRBJ2-2	CSAELVLNTGELFF	TGCAGTGCGGAGTTGGTCCTGAACACCGGGGAGCTGTTTTTT
many	-	TRBV7-3	TRBJ2-7	CASSLSPPAEQYF	TGTGCCAGCAGCTTAAGTCCGCCTGCCGAGCAGTACTTC
many	-	TRBV30	TRBJ1-2	CAWSHTALNYGHTF	TGTGCCTGGAGTCATACAGCCCTTAACTATGGCCACACCTTC
-	-	TRBV12-3/TRBV12-4	TRBJ1-2	CASKRIAVSSYGYTF	TGTGCTTCAAAACGTATAGCTGTCAGTTCCTATGGCTACACCTTC
-	TRBD2	TRBV5-4	TRBJ2-7	CASSKRTSGDYEQYF	TGTGCCAGCAGCAAGAGGACTAGCGGGGACTACGAGCAGTACTTC
few	TRBD2	TRBV7-9	TRBJ2-7	CASSSGLAGGPGGIHEQYF	TGTGCCAGCAGCTCGGGACTAGCGGGAGGGCCGGGCGGAATCCACGAGCAGTACTTC
-	TRBD2	TRBV27	TRBJ2-3	CASRPRYRGPGTSGSTDTQYF	TGTGCCAGCAGGCCCCGGTACAGGGGGCCCGGGACTAGCGGGAGCACAGATACGCAGTATTTT
few	TRBD1	TRBV13	TRBJ2-6	CASSPGTGGAGGANVLTF	TGTGCCAGCAGCCCCGGGACAGGGGGCGCAGGTGGGGCCAACGTCCTGACTTTC
few	-	TRBV6-5	TRBJ1-5	CASSSQSNQPQHF	TGTGCCAGCAGTTCTCAGAGCAATCAGCCCCAGCATTTT
many	-	TRBV7-8	TRBJ2-7	CASSLGWGLGYEQYF	TGTGCCAGCAGCTTAGGTTGGGGTTTAGGCTACGAGCAGTACTTC
few	TRBD2	TRBV19	TRBJ2-3	CASRDGGSGTDTQYF	TGTGCCAGTAGAGACGGCGGGAGCGGCACAGATACGCAGTATTTT
few	-	TRBV7-3	TRBJ2-3	CASALRSGSFTDTQYF	TGTGCCAGCGCCCTACGGAGCGGATCTTTCACAGATACGCAGTATTTT
many	-	TRBV12-3/TRBV12-4	TRBJ1-1	CASKIQGENTEAFF	TGTGCCAGCAAGATACAGGGAGAGAACACTGAAGCTTTCTTT
many	TRBD1	TRBV12-3/TRBV12-4	TRBJ2-7	CASSQPGQGTYEQYF	TGTGCCAGCAGTCAACCGGGACAGGGGACCTACGAGCAGTACTTC
many	-	TRBV28	TRBJ1-1	CASSLRSGLKAFF	TGTGCCAGCAGCCTACGATCGGGGCTAAAAGCTTTCTTT
many	-	TRBV4-1	TRBJ2-1	CASSQQTGYYNEQFF	TGCGCCAGCAGCCAACAGACAGGATATTACAATGAGCAGTTCTTC
many	TRBD2	TRBV6-6	TRBJ2-3	CASSYSSGGGADTQYF	TGTGCCAGCAGTTACTCGAGCGGGGGAGGGGCAGATACGCAGTATTTT
few	-	TRBV27	TRBJ2-7	CASKLERGPSYEQYF	TGTGCCAGCAAATTAGAGAGGGGCCCATCCTACGAGCAGTACTTC
many	TRBD2	TRBV2	TRBJ2-2	CASSPRSGSNTGELFF	TGTGCCAGCAGCCCCCGAAGCGGGAGTAACACCGGGGAGCTGTTTTTT
many	TRBD1	TRBV28	TRBJ2-5	CASTSGTGPSQETQYF	TGTGCCAGCACTTCCGGGACAGGTCCCTCACAAGAGACCCAGTACTTC